Presented here are 25 T cell receptor beta chains from one specimen sequenced in a study of Tregs in tolerant kidney transplant recipients (dated by TCRdb to between 2018 and 2021). The sample's time point label, in plain terms: blood sample drawn before combined kidney and bone marrow transplant. The library was made by the immunoSEQ multiplex PCR assay. What TCRdb holds here is the immuneACCESS table cut down to in-frame rearrangements. Part of the clones is not present; checked against another copy, under half of the missing clones reflect an unresolved V gene, and the others are unexplained. For this sample, the table gives tens of thousands of clones. Roughly 0.8% of the sample belongs to the ten largest clones. Sequencing was performed on CD4+ T cells from blood, taken before the transplant. The receptor source for this set is a human donor who received a combined kidney and bone marrow transplant.

Notes on this clone: The read ends 3 residues shy of where the CDR3 ends; the end is completed using the germline J gene. The V and J genes are TRBV19 and TRBJ2-3; 7 positions agree with TRBD2. The CDR3 has 17 residues. V lost 7 bases to trimming and J lost 1 base; unmatched junction nucleotides: 14. The germline V gene encodes CDR1 LNHDA and CDR2 SQIVND (reference sequence). Incomplete CDR3 DNA: TGTGCCAGTAACCTAAGGTGGGGGGGGATTGGCACAGATACG. Its translation is CASNLRWGGIGTDT. The full CDR3 protein is CASNLRWGGIGTDTQYF.

The part of the CDR3 DNA that was read is TGTGCCAGCAGCTTAGACAGGGGCACAGATACG. The encoded protein is CASSLDRGTDT. The entire CDR3 protein reads CASSLDRGTDTQYF. The chain uses TRBV7-2 and TRBJ2-3, with D perhaps matching TRBD1 (6 bases). The read is 3 residues too short to cover the CDR3 end, so that end is filled in from the germline J gene. The germline V gene has CDR1 SGHTA and CDR2 FQGNSA. The length of the CDR3 is 14 residues. Trimming took off 1 base at V and 1 base at J, with 6 bases between the two ends.

On this clone: The read falls 3 residues short of the CDR3 end, and the missing part is taken from the germline J gene. The chain carries TRBV7-6 and TRBJ2-5, with 8 nucleotides matching TRBD2. V was clipped by 5 bases and J by 4 bases; unmatched bases: 3. The germline CDR1 and CDR2 sequences are SGHVS and FNYEAQ. The CDR3 is 13 amino acids. The sequenced part of the CDR3 DNA is TGTGCCAGCAGCCGTAGCGGGGTAGAGACC. It codes for CASSRSGVET. The entire CDR3 reads CASSRSGVETQYF.

To note about this clone: With the read ending 3 residues before the CDR3 end, the germline J gene is used to fill in that end. The chain recombines TRBV7-2 with TRBJ2-2; TRBD2 might be the D (5 bases). V was shortened by 6 bases and J by 5 bases, with 16 bases between the two germline ends. CDR1 is SGHTA and CDR2 is FQGNSA in the germline V gene. CDR3 length equals 15 residues. The part of the CDR3 DNA that was read is TGTGCCAGCAGTCGATCGCGGGCGGGTACCGGGGAG. Residues: CASSRSRAGTGE. The CDR3 in its entirety is CASSRSRAGTGELFF.

About this clone itself: The sequence runs out 3 residues before the end of the CDR3; the remainder is reconstructed from the germline J gene. The gene calls are TRBV19 and TRBJ1-5, with a tentative D call TRBD1 (6 bases). This CDR3 contains 17 residues. The V gene's germline CDR1 is LNHDA and CDR2 SQIVND (reference sequence). V was clipped by 5 bases and J by 2 bases, with 19 bases between them. The CDR3: CASSPLGSRGGNQPQHF. The covered CDR3 bases are TGTGCCAGTAGTCCCCTAGGGAGCAGGGGAGGCAATCAGCCC.

Comments on this clone: The read terminates 3 residues ahead of where the CDR3 ends, so the germline J gene completes it. The V call is TRBV7-2, the J call TRBJ2-7; no clear D. This CDR3 has 14 residues. CDR1 is SGHTA, CDR2 FQGNSA, per germline. Between the trimmed V and J ends, which lost 2 bases and 0 bases, there was a span of 8 bases. CDR3 DNA, as far as it was read: TGTGCCAGCAGCTTAAGCAGGAGCTCCTACGAG. Protein: CASSLSRSSYE. The whole CDR3 region reads CASSLSRSSYEQYF.

As to this clone: From the germline J gene comes the end of the CDR3, since the read stops 3 residues before it. The J gene is TRBJ2-2, the V gene TRBV19, with 12 bases lining up with TRBD1. CDR3 length: 19 residues. The germline V gene encodes CDR1 LNHDA and CDR2 SQIVND (reference sequence). V was pared by 7 bases and J by 6 bases, with 18 bases of the junction left unmatched. CDR3 bases read: TGTGCCAGTATGGGGAGAAGTAATCCGGGACAGGGGGCGGCCGGGGAG. This codes for CASMGRSNPGQGAAGE. Given in full, the CDR3 is CASMGRSNPGQGAAGELFF.

About this clone itself: The CDR3 is cut off 3 residues early in the read; its end comes from the germline J gene. This sample includes further DNA sequences coding for the same CDR3. The V call is TRBV7-8, the J call TRBJ1-2, with D possibly matching TRBD1 (6 bases). The CDR3 contains 13 residues. V was trimmed by 3 bases and J by 2 bases, leaving 7 bases between them. The V gene's germline CDR1 is SGHVS and CDR2 FQNEAQ. CDR3 DNA, as far as it was read: TGTGCCAGCAGCTTCGACAGGAACTATGGC. Translating gives CASSFDRNYG. The whole CDR3 region reads CASSFDRNYGYTF.

Concerning this clone: The read ends 3 residues before the CDR3 terminus; that terminus is restored from the germline J gene. V and J are TRBV18 and TRBJ2-3; D remains unclear. Deletions cut 6 bases from V and 6 bases from J, with 10 bases between. The germline gives CDR1 KGHSH, CDR2 LQKENI. CDR3 length: 12 amino acids. CDR3 bases read: TGTGCCAGCTCCTCAAGCCCGGATACG. The encoded protein is CASSSSPDT. The whole CDR3 sequence reads CASSSSPDTQYF.

A note on this clone: The CDR3 end lies 3 residues beyond the end of the read and is filled in from the germline J gene. The chain combines TRBV19 with TRBJ1-2; a weak D match, TRBD1 (5 bases). The CDR3 has 14 residues. Looked up from germline, CDR1 is LNHDA and CDR2 is SQIVND (reference sequence). CDR3 bases read: TGTGCCAGTAGTATAGGACAGCTCCCTGGGGGC. It yields the protein CASSIGQLPGG. The entire CDR3 sequence reads CASSIGQLPGGYTF.

With regard to this clone: The read comes to an end 3 residues before the CDR3 does, leaving the germline J gene to fill in the end. This sequence joins TRBV2 and TRBJ1-1; the match to TRBD1 covers 7 bases. The germline gives CDR1 SNHLY, CDR2 FYNNEI. This CDR3 has 14 amino acids. After removal of 6 bases from V and 1 base from J, the junction contained 5 bases not matched to a gene. The sequenced CDR3 bases are TGTGCCAGCAGGCGGGACAGCCCGAACACTGAA. This sequence encodes CASRRDSPNTE. The complete CDR3 sequence is CASRRDSPNTEAFF.

About this clone itself: The read gets to within 3 residues of the CDR3 end, and the germline J gene fills in the rest. V usage is TRBV20-1 and J usage is TRBJ2-1; 10 bases are shared with TRBD2. Germline CDR1 is DFQATT and CDR2 is SNEGSKA (reference sequence). The J segment lost 4 bases and the V segment lost 3 bases, leaving 3 bases of the junction unmatched. CDR3 length: 14 amino acids. CDR3 protein: CSASLAGAYNEQFF. Incomplete CDR3 DNA: TGCAGTGCTAGTCTAGCGGGGGCGTACAATGAG.

As for this clone: The CDR3 end falls 3 residues outside the read, so it is completed with the germline J gene. The chain links TRBV20-1 to TRBJ2-3, with 7 bases lining up with TRBD2. The CDR3 contains 14 residues. The V gene's germline CDR1 is DFQATT and CDR2 SNEGSKA (reference sequence). Trimming at V came to 1 base and at J to 2 bases, leaving 3 bases not matched to a gene. Partial CDR3 DNA: TGCAGTGCTAGAGTGGGGGGGTTCACAGATACG. Its translation: CSARVGGFTDT. The full CDR3 protein is CSARVGGFTDTQYF.

Notes on this clone: The read ends 3 residues before the CDR3 terminus; that terminus is restored from the germline J gene. The chain couples TRBV18 to TRBJ1-1; maybe TRBD1 (6 bases). The CDR3 covers 15 residues. Per germline, CDR1 KGHSH and CDR2 LQKENI. V dropped 0 bases and J dropped 6 bases, with 14 bases sitting between them. The CDR3 region is CASSPPQGNRAEAFF. The sequenced CDR3 bases are TGTGCCAGCTCACCACCCCAGGGGAATAGGGCTGAA.

As to this clone: The CDR3 end is not reached by the read, which stops 3 residues before it; the germline J gene fills it in. The rearrangement links TRBV18 to TRBJ2-1, with a possible D match to TRBD1 (5 bases). Trimming pared 1 base from V and 4 bases from J, leaving 11 bases between. Germline CDR1 reads KGHSH; CDR2 reads LQKENI. The CDR3 covers 15 residues. CDR3 loop: CASSPLTGPYNEQFF. CDR3 DNA (partial): TGTGCCAGCTCACCACTAACAGGTCCATACAATGAG.

Comment on this clone: The observed sequence ends 3 residues before the CDR3 terminus, with the missing tail filled in from the germline J gene. The chain carries TRBV2 and TRBJ1-3; the D is unclear. V shed 2 bases and J shed 4 bases, with 9 bases lying between them. The germline CDR1 and CDR2 sequences are SNHLY and FYNNEI. CDR3 size: 14 residues. This chain's CDR3 is CASSERGLGNTIYF. The part of the CDR3 DNA that was read is TGTGCCAGCAGTGAACGAGGGCTCGGAAACACC.

As for this clone: The read ends 3 residues before the CDR3 terminus; that terminus is restored from the germline J gene. The gene calls are TRBV7-2 and TRBJ1-2, with D perhaps matching TRBD1 (5 bases). The germline V gene has CDR1 SGHTA and CDR2 FQGNSA. Trimming stripped 5 bases from V and 0 bases from J, with 7 bases between. The CDR3 consists of 13 residues. The CDR3 region is CASSTTANYGYTF. CDR3 DNA, as far as it was read: TGTGCCAGCAGCACGACAGCTAACTATGGC.

As to this clone: The CDR3 goes on 3 residues after the read ends, and that part is filled in from the germline J gene. The rearrangement uses TRBV7-2 and TRBJ2-7, with 10 positions matching TRBD2. CDR1 and CDR2 (germline): SGHTA, FQGNSA. V lost 4 bases and J lost 6; bases outside the gene matches: 6. The CDR3 loop spans 14 amino acids. Incomplete CDR3 DNA: TGTGCCAGCAGCTCCCTAGCGGGGGTCGGCGAG. Translating gives CASSSLAGVGE. The whole CDR3 sequence reads CASSSLAGVGEQYF.

Concerning this clone itself: The read ends 3 residues shy of where the CDR3 ends; the end is completed using the germline J gene. Additional DNA sequences in this sample encode the identical CDR3. This chain connects TRBV7-9 to TRBJ2-2; 7 nucleotides line up with TRBD1. The J segment lost 4 bases and the V segment lost 4 bases, leaving 3 bases of the junction unmatched. Per germline, CDR1 SEHNR and CDR2 FQNEAQ (reference sequence). CDR3 length equals 14 residues. The CDR3 here is CASSSDRATGELFF. Partial CDR3 DNA: TGTGCCAGCAGCTCCGACAGGGCCACCGGGGAG. Together with reference TRBV7-9 and TRBJ2-2, the CDR3 gives the full variable domain: DTGVSQNPRHKITKRGQNVTFRCDPISEHNRLYWYRQTLGQGPEFLTYFQNEAQLEKSRLLSDRFSAERPKGSFSTLEIQRTEQGDSAMYLCASSSDRATGELFFGEGSRLTVL.

A note on this clone: The read ends 3 residues before the CDR3 terminus; that terminus is restored from the germline J gene. This chain connects TRBV11-2 to TRBJ2-3, with D possibly TRBD1 on 5 matching bases. Germline loops: CDR1 SGHAT, CDR2 FQNNGV. There are 13 residues in the CDR3. Deletions cut 3 bases from V and 4 bases from J, with 8 bases between. Incomplete CDR3 DNA: TGTGCCAGCAGCTTCCAGACAGCAGATACG. Its translation is CASSFQTADT. The entire CDR3 is CASSFQTADTQYF.

As to this clone: The sequence runs out 3 residues before the end of the CDR3; the remainder is reconstructed from the germline J gene. This rearrangement joins TRBV19 to TRBJ1-1, with 8 bases identical to TRBD1. This CDR3 region has 13 residues. Germline-derived CDR1 and CDR2 are LNHDA and SQIVND (reference sequence). Losses at the gene ends were 7 bases for V and 7 bases for J; bases not matched to a gene: 8. Incomplete CDR3 DNA: TGTGCCAGTATAGGACAGGGTCTCGGTGAA. Translated: CASIGQGLGE. The complete CDR3 sequence is CASIGQGLGEAFF.

Comments on this clone: The read is 3 residues too short to cover the CDR3 end, so that end is filled in from the germline J gene. This chain connects TRBV7-2 to TRBJ1-2; no clear D. This CDR3 is 15 amino acids long. CDR1 is SGHTA and CDR2 is FQGNSA in the germline V gene. V gave up 0 bases and J gave up 7 bases, with 15 bases separating them. Partial CDR3 DNA: TGTGCCAGCAGCTTAGCGCACACGGCAGGCCGTGGC. Translation: CASSLAHTAGRG. The entire CDR3 sequence reads CASSLAHTAGRGYTF.

Regarding this clone: The observed sequence ends 3 residues before the CDR3 terminus, with the missing tail filled in from the germline J gene. The genes are TRBV11-2 and TRBJ2-3, with D unresolved. Germline V gives CDR1 SGHAT, CDR2 FQNNGV. CDR3 length equals 12 residues. CDR3 amino acids: CASSLEGVTQYF. Partial CDR3 DNA: TGTGCCAGCAGCTTAGAAGGTGTAACG.

To note about this clone: The CDR3 extends 3 residues past the end of the read, so its final part is completed from the germline J gene. The chain couples TRBV18 to TRBJ1-5; 8 nucleotides align to TRBD1. The CDR3 spans 16 residues. Germline assignment: CDR1 KGHSH and CDR2 LQKENI. Trimming removed 2 bases from V and 2 bases from J; junction bases left unmatched: 5. The CDR3 is CASSPGTGGGNQPQHF. CDR3 DNA (partial): TGTGCCAGCTCACCAGGGACAGGTGGGGGCAATCAGCCC.

As regards this clone: The missing CDR3 end, 3 residues past where the read stops, is filled in from the germline J gene. The chain has TRBV5-1 and TRBJ2-2; TRBD1 agrees at 9 bases. In germline, CDR1 is SGHRS, CDR2 YFSETQ. The J segment lost 4 bases and the V segment lost 4 bases, leaving 8 bases of the junction unmatched. The CDR3 is 16 residues long. The sequenced CDR3 bases are TGCGCCAGCAGCCCACACAGGGGGCCAAGCACCGGGGAG. Protein product: CASSPHRGPSTGE. The CDR3 as a whole reads CASSPHRGPSTGELFF.